The TCR beta chain described here comes from a study of shared T cell receptors in the human thymus. This table comes from immunoSEQ multiplex PCR, and its TCRdb copy is limited to in-frame clones, with some not included. This table holds hundreds of thousands of clones, 85% to 90% found once. The length of the CDR3 is 19 residues. V shed 0 bases, J shed 5 bases, and the junction held 12 bases outside the gene matches. The germline gives CDR1 SGDLS, CDR2 YYNGEE. This clone has a single count. Separately, the same data were catalogued under a study of human thymus T cells.

This TCR was recovered from a boy under two years old with a congenital heart defect. J is TRBJ2-2 and V is TRBV9; 11 bases fit TRBD2. The sequenced sample consisted of thymocytes. CDR3 nucleotides: TGTGCCAGCAGCGTAGACAGGGCTAGCGGGAGGAAAGGGACCGGGGAGCTGTTTTTT. Protein sequence: CASSVDRASGRKGTGELFF.